This T cell receptor beta chain was sequenced for a study of blood T cell repertoires in COVID-19. Background on the study: Researchers got acute and convalescent COVID-19 samples from the United States, Italy and Spain. The cDNA or gDNA used as material had been derived from T cells, B-cell-depleted T cells, or PBMCs.

Original methodology: Amplified reference gene primers provided the basis for estimating nucleated cell counts. Sequencing was performed with immunoSEQ multiplex PCR; in TCRdb, only in-frame clones are kept and a portion is missing. The V and J calls and the clone size are those of that table, but D and trimming were determined from the DNA. The repertoire holds fewer than 80,000 clones, with 80% to 95% as singletons. The ends lost 4 bases at V and 5 bases at J; junction bases unmatched: 3. The CDR3 loop spans 14 amino acids. CDR1 SGDLS and CDR2 YYNGEE come from the germline V gene. Sequenced material: peripheral blood. The chain is built from TRBV9 and TRBJ2-7, with 13 bases matching TRBD2. The source is a human donor in a cohort sampled during active COVID-19. The CDR3 DNA reads TGTGCCAGCAGCTTCGGGACTAGCGGGGACGAGCAGTACTTC. Protein: CASSFGTSGDEQYF.